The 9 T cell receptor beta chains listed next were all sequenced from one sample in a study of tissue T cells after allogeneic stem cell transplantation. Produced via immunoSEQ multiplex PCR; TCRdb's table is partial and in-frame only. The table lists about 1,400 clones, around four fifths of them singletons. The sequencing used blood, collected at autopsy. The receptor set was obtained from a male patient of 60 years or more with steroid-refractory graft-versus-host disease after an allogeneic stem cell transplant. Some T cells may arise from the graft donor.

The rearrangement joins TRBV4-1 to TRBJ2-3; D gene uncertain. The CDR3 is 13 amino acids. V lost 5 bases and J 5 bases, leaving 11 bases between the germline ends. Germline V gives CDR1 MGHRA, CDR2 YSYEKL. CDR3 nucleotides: TGCGCCAGCAGCTTAGGCCCTGAAGATACGCAGTATTTT. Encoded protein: CASSLGPEDTQYF.

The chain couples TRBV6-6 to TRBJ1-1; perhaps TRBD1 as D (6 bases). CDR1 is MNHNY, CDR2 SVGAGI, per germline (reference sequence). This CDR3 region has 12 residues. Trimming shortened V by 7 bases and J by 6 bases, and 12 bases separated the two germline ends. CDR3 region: CASIGGLAEAFF. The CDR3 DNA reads TGTGCCAGCATAGGGGGGCTCGCTGAAGCTTTCTTT.

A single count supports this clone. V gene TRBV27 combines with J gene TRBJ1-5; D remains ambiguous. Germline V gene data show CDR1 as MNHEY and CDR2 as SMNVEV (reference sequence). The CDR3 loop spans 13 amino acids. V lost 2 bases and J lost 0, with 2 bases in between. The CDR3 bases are TGTGCCAGCAGTTTACATAGCAATCAGCCCCAGCATTTT. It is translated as CASSLHSNQPQHF.

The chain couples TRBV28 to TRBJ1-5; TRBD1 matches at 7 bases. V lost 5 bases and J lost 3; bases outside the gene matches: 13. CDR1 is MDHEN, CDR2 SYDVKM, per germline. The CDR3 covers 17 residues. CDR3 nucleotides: TGTGCCAGCAGTCCCCCCTCGACAGGGAGGGTCAATCAGCCCCAGCATTTT. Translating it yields CASSPPSTGRVNQPQHF.

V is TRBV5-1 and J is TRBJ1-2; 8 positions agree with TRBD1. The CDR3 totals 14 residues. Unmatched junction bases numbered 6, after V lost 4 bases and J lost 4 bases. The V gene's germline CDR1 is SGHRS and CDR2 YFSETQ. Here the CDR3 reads CASSPSGQAYGYTF. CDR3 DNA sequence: TGCGCCAGCAGCCCCTCGGGACAGGCCTATGGCTACACCTTC.

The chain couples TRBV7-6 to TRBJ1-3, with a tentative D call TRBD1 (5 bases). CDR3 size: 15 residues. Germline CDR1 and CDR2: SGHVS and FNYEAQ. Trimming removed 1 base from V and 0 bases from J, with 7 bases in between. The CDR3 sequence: CASSLDRSSGNTIYF. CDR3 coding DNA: TGTGCCAGCAGCTTAGACAGGAGCTCTGGAAACACCATATATTTT.

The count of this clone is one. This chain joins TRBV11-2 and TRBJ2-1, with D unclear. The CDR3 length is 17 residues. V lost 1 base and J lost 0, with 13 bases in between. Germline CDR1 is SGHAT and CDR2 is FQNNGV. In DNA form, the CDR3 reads TGTGCCAGCAGCTTAGGAGGCTGGCTGGGCTCCTACAATGAGCAGTTCTTC. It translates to CASSLGGWLGSYNEQFF.

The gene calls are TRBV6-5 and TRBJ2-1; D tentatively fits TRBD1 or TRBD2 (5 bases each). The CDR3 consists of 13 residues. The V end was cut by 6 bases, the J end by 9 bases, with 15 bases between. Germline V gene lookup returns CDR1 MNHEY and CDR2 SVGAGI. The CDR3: CASRLRDGVEQFF. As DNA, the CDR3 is TGTGCCAGCAGGCTCAGGGACGGGGTTGAGCAGTTCTTC.

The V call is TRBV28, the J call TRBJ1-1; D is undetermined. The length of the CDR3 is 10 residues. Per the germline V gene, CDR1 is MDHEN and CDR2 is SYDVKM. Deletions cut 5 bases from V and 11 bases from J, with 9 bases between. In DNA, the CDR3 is TGTGCCAGCAGTCGAGGGAACGCTTTCTTT. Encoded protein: CASSRGNAFF.